This T cell receptor beta chain was sequenced during a study of OX40 agonist ivuxolimab in advanced cancers. Study background: An agonistic human IgG2 monoclonal antibody against OX40 (CD134) was given. Study findings and constraints: The study observed clonal expansion of CD4+ and CD8+ blood T cells by week 6 at 0.1 to 3.0 mg/kg.

Germline trimming cut 5 bases from V and 3 bases from J; bases unmatched to any gene: 3. There are 13 residues in the CDR3. The germline V gene encodes CDR1 MDHEN and CDR2 SYDVKM. A note on this clone: The antigen is not known.

Libraries were prepared by immunoSEQ multiplex PCR; TCRdb keeps only in-frame clonotypes and omits some of them. In the table there are roughly 60,000 clones, more than 75% of which are singletons. Blood samples were obtained at baseline, cycle 4 day 1, and cycle 7 day 1. The sequence derives from an adult with an advanced solid tumor such as melanoma, head and neck, liver or kidney cancer. This sample comprised CD4+ or CD8+ T cells sorted from blood, obtained in a trial of the OX40 agonist ivuxolimab. V and J are TRBV28 and TRBJ2-5; TRBD1 agrees at 7 bases. CDR3 in DNA: TGTGCCAGCAGTAACAGGGGAGAAGAGACCCAGTACTTC. Its protein is CASSNRGEETQYF.